This passage covers 16 T cell receptor beta chains from one sample sequenced in a study of OX40 agonist ivuxolimab in advanced cancers. TCRdb's table, derived via immunoSEQ multiplex PCR, lists solely in-frame clones and lacks some. This table has 75,000 to 95,000 clones, more than 70% appearing once. The sequenced sample was CD4+ or CD8+ T cells sorted from blood, obtained in a trial of the OX40 agonist ivuxolimab. The receptors derive from an adult with an advanced solid tumor such as melanoma, head and neck, liver or kidney cancer.

The rearrangement links TRBV28 to TRBJ2-1; unclear D gene. Trimming took 2 bases from V and 6 from J, leaving 5 bases between them. This CDR3 comprises 12 residues. Germline V gene lookup returns CDR1 MDHEN and CDR2 SYDVKM. The CDR3 loop is CASSLEVNEQFF. CDR3 DNA: TGTGCCAGCAGTTTAGAAGTCAATGAGCAGTTCTTC.

The chain combines TRBV19 with TRBJ2-2; D remains unclear. Germline CDR1 and CDR2: LNHDA and SQIVND (reference sequence). V was cut by 6 bases and J by 5 bases, with 10 bases left in between. The CDR3 loop spans 13 amino acids. The DNA of the CDR3 is TGTGCCAGTAGACGGAAGGGAACCGGGGAGCTGTTTTTT. Amino acid sequence: CASRRKGTGELFF.

The chain recombines TRBV5-8 with TRBJ2-7, with TRBD2 matching over 10 bases. Losses at the gene ends were 8 bases for V and 0 bases for J; bases not matched to a gene: 8. CDR3 length: 15 amino acids. Germline V gives CDR1 SGHTS, CDR2 YDEGEE. CDR3 region: CARSVGTSASYEQYV. In DNA form, the CDR3 reads TGTGCCAGAAGCGTCGGGACTAGCGCCTCCTACGAGCAGTACGTC.

The V and J genes are TRBV9 and TRBJ2-7, with 7 bases fitting TRBD1. The CDR3 extends over 15 amino acids. V dropped 0 bases and J dropped 0; count of bases not matched to a gene: 3. Germline V gene data show CDR1 as SGDLS and CDR2 as YYNGEE. CDR3 sequence (DNA): TGTGCCAGCAGCGTAGGAGGACAGGCCTCCTACGAGCAGTACTTC. It encodes CASSVGGQASYEQYF. Drawing the rest from reference TRBV9 and TRBJ2-7, the complete variable domain is DSGVTQTPKHLITATGQRVTLRCSPRSGDLSVYWYQQSLDQGLQFLIQYYNGEERAKGNILERFSAQQFPDLHSELNLSSLELGDSALYFCASSVGGQASYEQYFGPGTRLTVT.

The rearrangement joins TRBV15 to TRBJ2-7, with TRBD2 matching over 12 bases. The CDR3 consists of 19 residues. Germline V gene data show CDR1 as LNHNV and CDR2 as YYDKDF (reference sequence). The V gene end was trimmed by 0 bases and the J gene end by 0 bases; junction bases not matched to a gene: 9. CDR3 in amino acids: CATSRDPGLAGLSSYEQYF. CDR3 sequence (DNA): TGTGCCACCAGCAGAGACCCCGGACTAGCGGGACTAAGCTCCTACGAGCAGTACTTC.

J is TRBJ2-2 and V is TRBV7-2; 7 nucleotides agree with TRBD2. V was pared by 5 bases and J by 4 bases, with 7 bases of the junction left unmatched. The CDR3 is made up of 15 amino acids. Looked up from germline, CDR1 is SGHTA and CDR2 is FQGNSA. The CDR3 DNA reads as TGTGCCAGCAGCCCCCACGGGGGGACCACCGGGGAGCTGTTTTTT. Translating gives CASSPHGGTTGELFF.

This chain joins TRBV7-3 and TRBJ1-1; 12 bases match TRBD1. V lost 5 bases and J lost 4; bases outside the gene matches: 8. The CDR3 runs to 16 residues. Per the germline V gene, CDR1 is SGHTA and CDR2 is FQGTGA. As DNA, the CDR3 is TGTGCCAGCAGCAAATCCGGGACAGGGGGCTTCACTGAAGCTTTCTTT. Amino acid sequence: CASSKSGTGGFTEAFF.

The chain employs TRBV2 and TRBJ2-1, with D possibly being TRBD2 (6 bases). V was trimmed by 4 bases and J by 0 bases, leaving 10 bases between them. The germline V gene has CDR1 SNHLY and CDR2 FYNNEI. The CDR3 covers 15 residues. Here the CDR3 reads CASSGLTSSYNEQFF. DNA for the CDR3: TGTGCCAGCAGTGGTCTGACTAGCTCCTACAATGAGCAGTTCTTC.

V is TRBV7-3 and J is TRBJ1-1, with a tentative D call TRBD1 (6 bases). CDR1 is SGHTA, CDR2 FQGTGA, per germline. Trimming shortened V by 5 bases and J by 2 bases, and 15 bases separated the two germline ends. This CDR3 region has 15 residues. The CDR3 protein is CASSPQGGDNTEAFF. The CDR3 coding sequence is TGTGCCAGCAGCCCCCAAGGGGGAGATAACACTGAAGCTTTCTTT.

The CDR3 nucleotides are TGTGCCAGCTCACCACCGGTAGAGGCCTACGAGCAGTACTTC. Amino acids: CASSPPVEAYEQYF. The rearrangement uses TRBV18 and TRBJ2-7, with no clear D. In germline, CDR1 is KGHSH, CDR2 LQKENI. The V end was cut by 0 bases, the J end by 2 bases, with 8 bases between. This CDR3 comprises 14 residues.

This chain uses TRBV11-3 with TRBJ2-3, with 8 bases lining up with TRBD2. This CDR3 has 18 amino acids. The V and J ends lost 1 base and 0 bases, in that order; junction bases with no gene match: 9. Germline CDR1 reads SGHNT; CDR2 reads YENEEA. The CDR3 DNA reads TGTGCCAGCAGCTTAGCAGCGAGCGGGGGAACTAGCACAGATACGCAGTATTTT. Translating it yields CASSLAASGGTSTDTQYF.

The chain links TRBV28 to TRBJ1-3; perhaps TRBD1 as D (6 bases). From germline, CDR1 is MDHEN and CDR2 SYDVKM. This CDR3 comprises 15 residues. Trimming left V 4 bases short and J 4 bases short, with 14 bases between. Here the CDR3 DNA reads TGTGCCAGCAGTTCAGGGGCGGCGGGAGGAAACACCATATATTTT. This gives the protein CASSSGAAGGNTIYF.

The genes are TRBV30 and TRBJ1-5; D may be TRBD1 (6 bases). Germline V gene data show CDR1 as GTSNPN and CDR2 as SVGIG (reference sequence). V was clipped by 0 bases and J by 6 bases, with 15 bases between them. The CDR3 contains 15 residues. The CDR3 DNA is TGTGCCTGGAGTGTACGAGGGGGACTGGGTCAGCCCCAGCATTTT. It is translated as CAWSVRGGLGQPQHF.

This clone was seen a handful of times. The J gene is TRBJ2-6, the V gene TRBV14; D is uncertain. V was clipped by 0 bases and J by 1 base, with 7 bases between them. Germline V gives CDR1 SGHDN, CDR2 FVKESK. The CDR3 sequence is 16 residues long. In DNA form, the CDR3 reads TGTGCCAGCAGCCAAGATCTCGGGTCTGGGGCCAACGTCCTGACTTTC. It translates to CASSQDLGSGANVLTF.

A single count supports this clone. The chain has TRBV19 and TRBJ1-5, with unresolved D. The CDR3 contains 14 residues. V lost 4 bases and J 5 bases, leaving 12 bases between the germline ends. Germline V gives CDR1 LNHDA, CDR2 SQIVND (reference sequence). For the CDR3, the DNA is TGTGCCAGTAGTAAGGGCGTAATGGATCAGCCCCAGCATTTT. As protein: CASSKGVMDQPQHF.

The chain employs TRBV7-2 and TRBJ1-5; maybe TRBD1 (5 bases). Germline CDR1 is SGHTA and CDR2 is FQGNSA. The ends were cut back, 0 bases at V and 9 bases at J, with 12 bases in the middle. This CDR3 has 14 residues. CDR3 protein: CASSLAFIRGPQHF. CDR3 in DNA: TGTGCCAGCAGCTTAGCTTTTATAAGGGGGCCCCAGCATTTT.